This T cell receptor beta chain came from a study of Ad26.COV2.S vaccination and SARS-CoV-2 variants. Across the study: Donor was in the COV1001 Ad26.COV2.S trial arm. Administration of Ad26.COV2.S was intramuscular, either once or twice 56 days apart. Whole-study findings and limits: Vaccine and placebo recipients had similar non-spike TCR breadth.

Here immunoSEQ multiplex PCR was the method, and the copy in TCRdb shows in-frame clones only, minus some. The sample includes some 480,000 clones, around nine tenths of them seen just once. Concerning this clone: Antigen: not known.

Documented treatment: 15 to 20 received Ad26.COV2.S at low or high dose, single or two shots; about 5 received placebo; per-sample allocation not given. Material that was analyzed had been drawn on day 63 after the first vaccine or placebo injection. An Ad26 vector that expressed Wuhan-strain SARS-CoV-2 spike constituted the vaccine. The germline V gene has CDR1 SGHTA and CDR2 FQGNSA. This CDR3 is 15 amino acids long. Trimming shortened V by 1 base and J by 4 bases, and 14 bases separated the two germline ends. Sequences were derived from peripheral blood, sampled in a trial of Ad26.COV2.S vaccine versus placebo. This clonotype was obtained from a person aged 18-60 years who received the Ad26.COV2.S COVID-19 vaccine or a placebo. The rearrangement links TRBV7-2 to TRBJ2-7; TRBD1 is a possible D gene (6 bases). The CDR3 loop is CASSLVWGQNYEQYF. DNA for the CDR3: TGTGCCAGCAGCTTAGTCTGGGGGCAGAATTACGAGCAGTACTTC.